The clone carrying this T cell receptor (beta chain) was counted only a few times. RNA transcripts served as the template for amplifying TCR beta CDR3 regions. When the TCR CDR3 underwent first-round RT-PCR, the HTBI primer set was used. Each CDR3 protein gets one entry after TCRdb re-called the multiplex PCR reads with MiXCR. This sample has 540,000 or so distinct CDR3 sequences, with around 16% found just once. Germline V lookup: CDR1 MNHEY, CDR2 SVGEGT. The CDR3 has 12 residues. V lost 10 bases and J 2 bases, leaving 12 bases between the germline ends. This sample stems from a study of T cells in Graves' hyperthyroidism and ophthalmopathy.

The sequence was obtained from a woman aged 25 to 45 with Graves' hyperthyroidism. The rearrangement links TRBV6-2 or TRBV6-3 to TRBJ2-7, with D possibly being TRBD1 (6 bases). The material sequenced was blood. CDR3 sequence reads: CATRGQTYEQYF. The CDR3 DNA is TGTGCCACCCGTGGACAGACCTACGAGCAGTACTTC.